These 10 T cell receptor beta chains came from one sample sequenced in a study of blood T cell repertoires in COVID-19. The data were produced by immunoSEQ multiplex PCR, yet TCRdb's version contains in-frame clones alone and is incomplete. The sample has about 150,000 clones; around 85% are singletons. Sequencing was done on a sample of peripheral blood. Every receptor here comes from a human donor in a cohort sampled during active COVID-19.

J is TRBJ2-2 and V is TRBV4-2; D unresolved. Between the trimmed V and J ends, which lost 4 bases and 3 bases, there was a span of 9 bases. CDR1 is LGHNA and CDR2 is YNFKEQ in the germline V gene. This CDR3 has 14 amino acids. CDR3 DNA sequence: TGTGCCAGCAGCCTCCAAATTTACACCGGGGAGCTGTTTTTT. Translated: CASSLQIYTGELFF.

This clone came up once. This sequence joins TRBV19 and TRBJ1-5, with D uncertain. The CDR3 loop spans 17 amino acids. V lost 7 bases and J 0 bases, leaving 19 bases between the germline ends. Germline-derived CDR1 and CDR2 are LNHDA and SQIVND (reference sequence). The CDR3 spells CASTLGRRGNSNQPQHF. In nucleotides, the CDR3 is TGTGCCAGTACCTTGGGGAGACGGGGTAATAGCAATCAGCCCCAGCATTTT.

The V gene is TRBV5-1, the J gene TRBJ1-1; no clear D. CDR1 is SGHRS and CDR2 is YFSETQ in the germline V gene. CDR3 length equals 14 residues. Trimming shortened V by 4 bases and J by 6 bases, and 16 bases separated the two germline ends. CDR3 DNA sequence: TGCGCCAGCAGCCGCGCCGGGTTAATCCCTGAAGCTTTCTTT. This sequence encodes CASSRAGLIPEAFF.

V gene TRBV6-5 combines with J gene TRBJ2-7; tentatively, D is TRBD1 (6 bases). Trimming took off 4 bases at V and 2 bases at J, with 12 bases between the two ends. CDR1 is MNHEY and CDR2 is SVGAGI in the germline V gene. The CDR3 totals 14 residues. The CDR3 loop is CASSWGRTAYEQYF. As DNA, the CDR3 is TGTGCCAGCAGTTGGGGCAGGACAGCCTACGAGCAGTACTTC.

This chain connects TRBV2 to TRBJ2-7, with D uncertain. The CDR3 consists of 13 residues. V gave up 7 bases and J gave up 2 bases, with 12 bases separating them. CDR1 and CDR2 from the germline V gene are SNHLY and FYNNEI. The CDR3 loop reads CASTLDGAYEQYF. The CDR3 DNA is TGTGCCAGCACACTCGACGGAGCCTACGAGCAGTACTTC.

V usage is TRBV18 and J usage is TRBJ2-1; TRBD2 aligns across 11 bases. With V trimmed by 3 bases and J by 4 bases, 2 bases remained unmatched. Germline V gene sequence: CDR1 KGHSH, CDR2 LQKENI. There are 15 residues in the CDR3. The CDR3 loop reads CASSPGTSGYNEQFF. CDR3 coding DNA: TGTGCCAGCTCACCCGGGACTAGCGGATACAATGAGCAGTTCTTC.

This rearrangement joins TRBV3-1 (or the pseudogene TRBV3-2) to TRBJ2-7; TRBD2 aligns across 7 bases. Unmatched junction bases numbered 10, after V lost 10 bases and J lost 7 bases. The germline gives CDR1 LGHDT, CDR2 YNNKEL (reference sequence). The length of the CDR3 is 12 residues. Here the CDR3 DNA reads TGTGCCACACCGGGGGGAACGGATGAGCAGTACTTC. The encoded protein is CATPGGTDEQYF.

This chain connects TRBV24-1 to TRBJ1-2; TRBD1 matches at 12 bases. Trimming took 7 bases from V and 6 from J; bases not matched to a gene: 8. Germline V lookup: CDR1 KGHDR, CDR2 SFDVKD. There are 15 residues in the CDR3. In nucleotides, the CDR3 is TGTGCCACCAGCACGAGGGACAGGGGGCTTAATGGCTACACCTTC. Translated, it gives CATSTRDRGLNGYTF.

This rearrangement joins TRBV10-3 to TRBJ1-3, with D perhaps TRBD1 (5 bases). V shed 5 bases and J shed 2 bases, with 7 bases lying between them. The length of the CDR3 is 13 residues. Germline CDR1 and CDR2: ENHRY and SYGVKD. In DNA, the CDR3 is TGTGCCATCAGTCAGGGAACTGGAAACACCATATATTTT. Residues: CAISQGTGNTIYF.

This sequence joins TRBV5-1 and TRBJ2-7; 8 nucleotides align to TRBD2. The CDR3 sequence is 15 residues long. The germline CDR1 and CDR2 sequences are SGHRS and YFSETQ. The trim removed 4 bases at V and 5 bases at J, leaving 11 bases unmatched. CDR3 protein: CASSTAGGSPDEQYF. The CDR3 coding sequence is TGCGCCAGCAGCACCGCGGGGGGTTCCCCGGACGAGCAGTACTTC.